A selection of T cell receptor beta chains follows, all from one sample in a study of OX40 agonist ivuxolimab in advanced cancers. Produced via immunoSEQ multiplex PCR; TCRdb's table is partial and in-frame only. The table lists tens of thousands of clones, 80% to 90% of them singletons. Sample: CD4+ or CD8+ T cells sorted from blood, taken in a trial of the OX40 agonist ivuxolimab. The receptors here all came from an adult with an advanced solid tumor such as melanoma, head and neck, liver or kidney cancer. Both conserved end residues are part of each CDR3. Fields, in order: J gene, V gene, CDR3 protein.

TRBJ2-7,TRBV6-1,CASRDSRYEQYF
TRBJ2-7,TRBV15,CATSRERGLSYEQYF
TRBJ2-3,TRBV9,CASSVGASGGDTQYF
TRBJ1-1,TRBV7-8,CASSPGWGTANTEAFF
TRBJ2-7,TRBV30,CAWSVGTSYEQYF
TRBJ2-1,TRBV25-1,CASSEGSGRNEQFF
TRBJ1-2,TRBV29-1,CSVVLLGWVHGYTF
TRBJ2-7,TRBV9,CASSVGAGPYEQYF
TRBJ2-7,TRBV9,CASSVAGGPTYEQYF
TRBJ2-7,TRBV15,CATSGGTSGGYEQYF
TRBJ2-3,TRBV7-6,CASSLERETNTDTQYF
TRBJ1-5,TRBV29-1,CSVRLGQKNQPQHF
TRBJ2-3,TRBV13,CASSAPGGGEPTDTQYF
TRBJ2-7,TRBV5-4,CASSSGTTYEQYF
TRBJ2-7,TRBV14,CASSQGRIFYEQYF
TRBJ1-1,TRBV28,CASSLPQGANTEAFF
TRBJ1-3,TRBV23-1,CASSHSTRMAASISGNTIYF